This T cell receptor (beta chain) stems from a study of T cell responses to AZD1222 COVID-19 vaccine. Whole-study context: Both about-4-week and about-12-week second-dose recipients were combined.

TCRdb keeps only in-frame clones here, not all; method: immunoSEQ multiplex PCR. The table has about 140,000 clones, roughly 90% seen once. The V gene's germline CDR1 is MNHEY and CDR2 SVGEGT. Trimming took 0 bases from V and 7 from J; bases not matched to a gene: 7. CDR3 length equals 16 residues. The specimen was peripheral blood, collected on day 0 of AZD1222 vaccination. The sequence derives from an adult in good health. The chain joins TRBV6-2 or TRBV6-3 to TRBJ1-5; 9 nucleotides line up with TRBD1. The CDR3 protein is CASSYSGGTGTQPQHF. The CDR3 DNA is TGTGCCAGCAGTTACTCGGGCGGGACAGGGACGCAGCCCCAGCATTTT.